The clone carrying this TCR beta chain has just a few counts. The germline gives CDR1 ENHRY, CDR2 SYGVKD. This CDR3 contains 14 residues. Germline trimming cut 2 bases from V and 5 bases from J; bases unmatched to any gene: 3. Extracted from the samples, RNA was reverse transcribed into cDNA to serve as the sequencing template. Libraries were prepared by immunoSEQ multiplex PCR; TCRdb keeps only in-frame clonotypes and omits some of them. Of roughly 210,000 clones listed, 40% to 45% are singletons. The sample belongs to a study of CD8+ T cells in alopecia areata. The treatment is: oral pan-JAK inhibitor, 5-10 mg twice daily.

The material was CD4+ T cells sorted from blood, obtained at approximately week 37, from a patient treated with tofacitinib. The TCR originated in a human donor with alopecia areata. The gene calls are TRBV10-3 and TRBJ2-1, with 7 bases fitting TRBD2. The CDR3 sequence: CAISERLADNEQFF. In DNA, the CDR3 is TGTGCCATCAGTGAGAGGCTAGCGGACAATGAGCAGTTCTTC.